This T cell receptor (beta chain) was recovered during a study of blood T cell repertoires in COVID-19 (TCRdb year 2020). Describing the broader study: Samples covering the acute and convalescent phases of COVID-19 were provided by collaborators in the United States, Italy and Spain. The prospective study material was composed of cDNA or gDNA derived from T cells, B-cell-depleted T cells, or PBMCs. Deeply sampled blood TCRbeta repertoires from subjects exposed to, actively infected with, or recovered from COVID-19 were included in the dataset. The repertoires were released in a freely available public database intended as a resource for research on the immune response to SARS-CoV-2. The samples were drawn from two sources: the first 160 participants of the ongoing ImmuneRACE study, and 1,254 subjects contributed by 6 global collaborators. Sample metadata almost always included a de-identified subject ID, COVID-19 status, age in years and sex. Where available, HLA class I and class II types were taken from metadata supplied by the sample provider and were not determined by assay-based typing. Results and caveats for the whole study, not just this receptor: Clinical and demographic metadata were provided uncurated, with the amount varying by source and participant.

This clone was detected once. Its binding antigen is unknown. No much larger clone is present one base from it, and per-base qualities are unavailable. From cysteine to phenylalanine, the CDR3 is 16 amino acids long. Only the CDR3 DNA stays, 48 bases, in frame from base 1. From V the trimming removes 5 bases and from J it removes 7 bases, while the gene matches leave 15 bases of the junction unaccounted for. The germline V gene specifies MDHEN as CDR1 and SYDVKM as CDR2. Whole blood was collected in K2EDTA tubes by collaborating institutions according to the institutions' own protocols. For TCRbeta analysis, collaborator samples were shipped as frozen whole blood, as isolated PBMCs, or as DNA extracted from either sample type. The immunoSEQ Assay, a bias-controlled multiplex PCR, was used to amplify TCRbeta CDR3 regions from genomic DNA. For the original study's pipeline: Nucleated cell counts per sample were estimated from amplification of reference gene primers within the assay. Sequence reads were collapsed and filtered to measure the absolute abundance of every unique TCRbeta CDR3 rearrangement. For each sample, productive Simpson clonality was calculated as the square root of Simpson's diversity index over productive rearrangements. TCRdb stores this immuneACCESS table with in-frame sequences only. Part of the clones is absent; in the studies checked, under half of the shortfall reflects unresolved V genes, and no reason is known for the rest. Clone size and the V and J calls come from that table; the DNA yielded D and trimming. Present in this sample are roughly 260,000 clones, around 87% of which were seen just once. About 2.1% of the sample is taken by the ten largest.

Sequenced sample: peripheral blood. This receptor was taken from a woman between 45 and 65 years old with acute or convalescent COVID-19. The rearranged segments are TRBV28 and TRBJ1-1; the junction holds 8 bases that match TRBD1. CDR3 region: CASSPRTGRESGEAFF. The DNA is TGTGCCAGCAGTCCACGGACAGGGAGAGAGAGCGGTGAAGCTTTCTTT. Here the CDR3 is joined to the reference TRBV28 and TRBJ1-1 genes, and the full variable domain is: DVKVTQSSRYLVKRTGEKVFLECVQDMDHENMFWYRQDPGLGLRLIYFSYDVKMKEKGDIPEGYSVSREKKERFSLILESASTNQTSMYLCASSPRTGRESGEAFFGQGTRLTVV.